These T cell receptor beta chains were read from a single sample in a study of blood T cells in healthy people across ages. TCRdb recomputed calls from the 5' RACE reads with MiXCR, one row per CDR3 protein. The sample yields more than 600,000 distinct CDR3 sequences, more than 20% seen once. These same records also appear under a second study, on T cells of mothers and their children.

Sequences were obtained from blood. The receptor source for this set is a boy aged 5-17 years in good health. Each CDR3 is given with its conserved first and last residue. D genes are given only for firm matches. Size tells how often a clone was seen (once, few, many) or the class of an expanded clone, and some rows leave it out.

j_gene,d_gene,abundance,v_gene,CDR3aa,CDR3nt
TRBJ1-1,NA,NA,TRBV20-1,CSASPVFRVEGDEAFF,TGCAGTGCTAGTCCGGTGTTTAGGGTGGAAGGGGATGAAGCTTTCTTT
TRBJ2-1,NA,few,TRBV7-2,CASSFRGLYYNEQFF,TGTGCCAGCAGCTTCCGGGGCCTCTACTACAATGAGCAGTTCTTC
TRBJ1-3,NA,NA,TRBV3-1,CAGSQDMRRTIYF,TGTGCCGGCAGCCAAGATATGAGGAGGACCATATATTTT
TRBJ2-1,TRBD2,NA,TRBV29-1,CSGGDLAGLEQFF,TGCAGCGGAGGGGATCTAGCGGGACTTGAGCAGTTCTTC
TRBJ2-3,TRBD2,few,TRBV7-9,CASSSAGLAGRSDTQYF,TGTGCCAGCAGCTCAGCGGGGCTAGCGGGCAGGTCAGATACGCAGTATTTT
TRBJ1-1,NA,few,TRBV21-1,CASSSDHTEAFF,TGTGCCAGCAGCTCCGACCACACTGAAGCTTTCTTT
TRBJ1-4,NA,NA,TRBV2,CASSDRPPVGEKLFF,TGTGCCAGCAGTGATAGGCCCCCTGTGGGTGAAAAACTGTTTTTT
TRBJ1-3,NA,NA,TRBV28,CASSFVGGRTSGNTIYF,TGTGCCAGCAGTTTCGTGGGGGGACGGACCTCTGGAAACACCATATATTTT
TRBJ2-2,NA,NA,TRBV25-1,CASMGTGNTGELFF,TGTGCCAGCATGGGGACCGGGAACACCGGGGAGCTGTTTTTT
TRBJ1-1,TRBD1,few,TRBV7-6,CASTSGTGLFF,TGTGCCAGCACCTCGGGGACAGGGCTTTTCTTT
TRBJ2-1,TRBD1,few,TRBV12-3/TRBV12-4,CASSSQGQRNNEQFF,TGTGCCAGCAGTTCGCAGGGACAGAGGAACAATGAGCAGTTCTTC
TRBJ2-7,NA,few,TRBV18,CASRGQTYEQYF,TGTGCCAGCCGCGGACAGACCTACGAGCAGTACTTC
TRBJ2-2,NA,few,TRBV20-1,CSARVVRVGLSTGELFF,TGCAGTGCTAGAGTTGTTCGGGTAGGGCTCTCCACCGGGGAGCTGTTTTTT
TRBJ1-3,TRBD1,few,TRBV6-6,CASRGTGDLAGNTIYF,TGTGCCAGCAGGGGGACAGGGGACCTGGCTGGAAACACCATATATTTT
TRBJ2-7,NA,few,TRBV10-3,CAISDYRGERYEQYF,TGTGCCATCAGTGACTACCGCGGGGAGAGGTACGAGCAGTACTTC
TRBJ2-7,TRBD1,NA,TRBV29-1,CSVPRIEGAGEQYF,TGCAGCGTTCCCCGCATAGAGGGGGCGGGTGAGCAGTACTTC
TRBJ2-7,TRBD2,few,TRBV5-5,CASRERDIGEQYF,TGTGCCAGCCGTGAGCGGGATATCGGCGAGCAGTACTTC
TRBJ1-2,NA,NA,TRBV29-1,CSVEAVTGDSYTF,TGCAGCGTTGAAGCAGTTACAGGAGACAGCTACACCTTC
TRBJ2-3,TRBD2,NA,TRBV7-2,CASSLVPSGIRDTQYF,TGTGCCAGCAGCTTAGTGCCTAGCGGGATCCGTGATACGCAGTATTTT
TRBJ2-2,TRBD1,NA,TRBV7-9,CASSQQPGQGANTGELFF,TGTGCCAGCAGCCAACAACCGGGACAGGGGGCGAACACCGGGGAGCTGTTTTTT
TRBJ1-4,TRBD1,few,TRBV9,CASSVNPGQINEKLFF,TGTGCCAGCAGCGTTAACCCGGGACAGATTAATGAAAAACTGTTTTTT
TRBJ2-5,NA,NA,TRBV28,CASSDKTSWETQYF,TGTGCCAGCAGTGATAAGACATCCTGGGAGACCCAGTACTTC
TRBJ2-1,NA,NA,TRBV20-1,CSAPGTSSSYNEQFF,TGCAGTGCTCCCGGGACATCTAGCTCCTACAATGAGCAGTTCTTC
TRBJ1-2,TRBD1,NA,TRBV5-6,CASSAGQGANYGYTF,TGTGCCAGCAGCGCAGGACAGGGAGCTAACTATGGCTACACCTTC
TRBJ2-5,TRBD1,few,TRBV7-3,CASSSTGGPQETQYF,TGTGCCAGCAGTTCAACAGGGGGACCTCAAGAGACCCAGTACTTC
TRBJ2-3,NA,NA,TRBV28,CASRAPQSTQYF,TGTGCCAGCAGGGCCCCGCAGAGTACGCAGTATTTT
TRBJ1-2,NA,few,TRBV21-1,CASSKARRTGFGYTF,TGTGCCAGCAGCAAAGCGAGGAGGACAGGGTTTGGCTACACCTTC
TRBJ1-1,NA,few,TRBV4-3,CASSQDRVGARANTEAFF,TGCGCCAGCAGCCAAGATCGAGTGGGGGCACGGGCAAACACTGAAGCTTTCTTT
TRBJ2-3,NA,NA,TRBV27,CAPRGIERTDTQYF,TGTGCCCCTAGAGGGATCGAGAGGACAGATACGCAGTATTTT
TRBJ2-1,NA,few,TRBV5-1,CASSLGPDEQFF,TGCGCCAGCAGCTTGGGACCGGATGAGCAGTTCTTC
TRBJ2-2,TRBD1,few,TRBV28,CASSPSGGPTGELFF,TGTGCCAGCAGTCCATCAGGGGGCCCCACCGGGGAGCTGTTTTTT
TRBJ2-1,NA,few,TRBV29-1,CSVQGSPFNNEQFF,TGCAGCGTCCAGGGGAGTCCATTCAACAATGAGCAGTTCTTC
TRBJ2-3,TRBD1,NA,TRBV10-3,CAISEPKTTTGPDDTQYF,TGTGCCATCAGTGAGCCGAAGACCACGACAGGGCCGGATGATACGCAGTATTTT
TRBJ2-2,TRBD2,few,TRBV6-1,CASSGIAGRGTGELFF,TGTGCCAGCAGTGGAATAGCGGGAAGGGGAACCGGGGAGCTGTTTTTT
TRBJ1-2,NA,many,TRBV6-2/TRBV6-3,CASSLSTGFYGYTF,TGTGCCAGCAGCCTCTCGACAGGCTTCTATGGCTACACCTTC
TRBJ2-7,TRBD2,few,TRBV28,CASSPYSGFSYEQYF,TGTGCCAGCAGTCCCTATAGCGGGTTCTCCTACGAGCAGTACTTC
TRBJ2-5,NA,NA,TRBV7-8,CASSLAEGGGGETQYF,TGTGCCAGCAGCTTAGCGGAAGGGGGTGGAGGGGAGACCCAGTACTTC
TRBJ2-2,NA,NA,TRBV28,CATTGRDSIGELFF,TGTGCCACCACGGGACGGGACTCAATCGGGGAGCTGTTTTTT
TRBJ1-2,TRBD1,NA,TRBV10-3,CAIRRGTGDGRSGGYTF,TGTGCCATCAGGAGAGGGACAGGGGACGGGAGATCCGGTGGCTACACCTTC
TRBJ1-3,NA,NA,TRBV7-9,CASSLTLYPGNTIYF,TGTGCCAGCAGCTTGACACTCTACCCAGGAAACACCATATATTTT
TRBJ2-7,TRBD1,few,TRBV14,CASSPRDSYYEQYF,TGTGCCAGCAGTCCCCGGGACAGCTACTACGAGCAGTACTTC
TRBJ2-3,TRBD2,few,TRBV28,CASSPRTSRDTQYF,TGTGCCAGCAGCCCTAGGACTAGTCGGGATACGCAGTATTTT
TRBJ1-4,NA,NA,TRBV20-1,CSARGIDTNTNEKLFF,TGCAGTGCTAGGGGTATTGATACGAATACTAATGAAAAACTGTTTTTT
TRBJ1-2,TRBD1,few,TRBV19,CASSIGQGDYTF,TGTGCCAGTAGTATAGGACAGGGTGACTACACCTTC
TRBJ2-5,NA,many,TRBV10-3,CAISPEGETQYF,TGTGCCATCAGCCCTGAGGGGGAGACCCAGTACTTC
TRBJ2-5,TRBD1,NA,TRBV27,CASGGQNQETQYF,TGTGCCAGCGGGGGACAGAACCAAGAGACCCAGTACTTC
TRBJ1-3,NA,few,TRBV4-3,CASSQEDISGNTIYF,TGCGCCAGCAGCCAAGAGGACATCTCTGGAAACACCATATATTTT
TRBJ2-2,NA,NA,TRBV4-1,CASSQQENTGELFF,TGCGCCAGCAGCCAACAGGAGAACACCGGGGAGCTGTTTTTT
TRBJ2-5,NA,NA,TRBV24-1,CATSDWGGDQETQYF,TGTGCCACCAGTGATTGGGGAGGCGATCAAGAGACCCAGTACTTC
TRBJ2-2,NA,few,TRBV10-3,CATYRDPGELFF,TGTGCCACTTACAGGGATCCCGGGGAGCTGTTTTTT
TRBJ2-5,TRBD2,few,TRBV5-1,CASSKLAGERQETQYF,TGCGCCAGCAGCAAACTAGCGGGAGAAAGGCAAGAGACCCAGTACTTC